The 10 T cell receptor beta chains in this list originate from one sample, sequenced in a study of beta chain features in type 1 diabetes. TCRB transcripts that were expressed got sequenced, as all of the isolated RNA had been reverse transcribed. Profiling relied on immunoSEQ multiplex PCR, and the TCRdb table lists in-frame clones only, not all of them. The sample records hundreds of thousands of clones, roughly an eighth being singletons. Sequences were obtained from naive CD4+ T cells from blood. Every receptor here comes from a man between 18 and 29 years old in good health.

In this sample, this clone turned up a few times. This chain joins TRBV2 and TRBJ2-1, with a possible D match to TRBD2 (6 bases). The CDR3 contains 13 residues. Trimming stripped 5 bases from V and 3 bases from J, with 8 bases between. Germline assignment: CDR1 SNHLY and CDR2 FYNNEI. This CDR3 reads CASSLRGYNEQFF. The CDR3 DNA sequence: TGTGCCAGCAGTCTGCGGGGCTACAATGAGCAGTTCTTC.

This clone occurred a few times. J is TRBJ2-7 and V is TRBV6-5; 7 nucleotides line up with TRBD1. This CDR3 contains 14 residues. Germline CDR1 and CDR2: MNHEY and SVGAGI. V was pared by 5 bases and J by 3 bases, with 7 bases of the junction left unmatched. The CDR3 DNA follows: TGTGCCAGCAGTCGGGGACAGAACGACTACGAGCAGTACTTC. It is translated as CASSRGQNDYEQYF.

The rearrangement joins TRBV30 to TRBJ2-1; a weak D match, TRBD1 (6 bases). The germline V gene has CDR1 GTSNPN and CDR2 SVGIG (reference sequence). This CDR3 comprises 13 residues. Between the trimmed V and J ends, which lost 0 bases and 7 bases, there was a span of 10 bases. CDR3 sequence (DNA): TGTGCCTGGAGTGTACTCCAGGGGAATGAGCAGTTCTTC. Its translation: CAWSVLQGNEQFF.

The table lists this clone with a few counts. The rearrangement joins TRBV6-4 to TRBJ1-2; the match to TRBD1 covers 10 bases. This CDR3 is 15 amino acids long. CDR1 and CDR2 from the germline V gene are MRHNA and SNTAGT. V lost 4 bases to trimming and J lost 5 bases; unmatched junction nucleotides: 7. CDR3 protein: CASSGDRGRVYGYTF. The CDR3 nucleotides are TGTGCCAGCAGTGGAGACAGGGGGCGGGTGTATGGCTACACCTTC.

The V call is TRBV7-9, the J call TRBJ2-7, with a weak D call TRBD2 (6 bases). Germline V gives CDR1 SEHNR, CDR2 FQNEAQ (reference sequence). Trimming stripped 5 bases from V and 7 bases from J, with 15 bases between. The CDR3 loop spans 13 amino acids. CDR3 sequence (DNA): TGTGCCAGCAGCACCCCGGGAGCCGGGGAGCAGTACTTC. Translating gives CASSTPGAGEQYF.

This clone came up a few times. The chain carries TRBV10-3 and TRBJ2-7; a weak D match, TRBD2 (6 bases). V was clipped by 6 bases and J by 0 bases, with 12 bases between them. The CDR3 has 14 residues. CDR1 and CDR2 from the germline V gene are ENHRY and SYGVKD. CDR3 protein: CAIRPGLNSYEQYF. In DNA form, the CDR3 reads TGTGCCATCAGGCCGGGACTCAACTCCTACGAGCAGTACTTC.

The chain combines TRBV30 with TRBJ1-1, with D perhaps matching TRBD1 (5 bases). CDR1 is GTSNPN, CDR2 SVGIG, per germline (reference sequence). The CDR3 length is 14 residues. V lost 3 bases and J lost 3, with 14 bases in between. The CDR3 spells CAWRDRDEDTEAFF. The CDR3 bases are TGTGCCTGGAGAGACAGAGATGAAGACACTGAAGCTTTCTTT.

This chain's CDR3 is CASSRDRVSDGYTF. CDR3 sequence (DNA): TGTGCCAGCAGCCGGGACAGGGTCAGTGATGGCTACACCTTC. V usage is TRBV9 and J usage is TRBJ1-2; 9 bases line up with TRBD1. Losses at the gene ends were 4 bases for V and 6 bases for J; bases not matched to a gene: 7. Germline values: CDR1 SGDLS, CDR2 YYNGEE. This CDR3 is 14 amino acids long. The entire variable domain, with the rest obtained from reference TRBV9 and TRBJ1-2, is as follows: DSGVTQTPKHLITATGQRVTLRCSPRSGDLSVYWYQQSLDQGLQFLIQYYNGEERAKGNILERFSAQQFPDLHSELNLSSLELGDSALYFCASSRDRVSDGYTFGSGTRLTVV.

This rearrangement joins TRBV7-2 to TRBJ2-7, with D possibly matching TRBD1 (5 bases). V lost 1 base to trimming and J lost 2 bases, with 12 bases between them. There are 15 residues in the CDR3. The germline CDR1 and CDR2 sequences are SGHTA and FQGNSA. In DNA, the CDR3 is TGTGCCAGCAGCTTAGAAGCCGTCAGGGCCTACGAGCAGTACTTC. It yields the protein CASSLEAVRAYEQYF.

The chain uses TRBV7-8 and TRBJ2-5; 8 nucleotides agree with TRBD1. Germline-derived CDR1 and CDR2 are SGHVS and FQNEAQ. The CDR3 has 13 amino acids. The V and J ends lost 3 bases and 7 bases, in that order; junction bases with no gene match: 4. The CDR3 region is CASSFQGAWTQYF. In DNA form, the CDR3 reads TGTGCCAGCAGCTTTCAGGGGGCTTGGACCCAGTACTTC.